The next 2 T cell receptor beta chains were all read from a single sample in a study of T cell responses to AZD1222 COVID-19 vaccine. The protocol was immunoSEQ multiplex PCR, while the TCRdb copy is restricted to in-frame clones and leaves out a portion. This table holds some 80,000 clones, roughly nine tenths found once. This material consisted of peripheral blood, taken on day 0 of AZD1222 vaccination. The receptors come from an adult in good health.

The chain carries TRBV7-9 and TRBJ1-2; no reliable D call. Deletions cut 6 bases from V and 0 bases from J, with 11 bases between. The CDR3 extends over 14 amino acids. The germline V gene encodes CDR1 SEHNR and CDR2 FQNEAQ (reference sequence). CDR3 in amino acids: CASRAEYANYGYTF. In DNA, the CDR3 is TGTGCCAGCAGAGCGGAGTACGCTAACTATGGCTACACCTTC.

Only a few counts were recorded for this clone. The V and J genes are TRBV19 and TRBJ2-5; TRBD2 is a possible D gene (6 bases). From germline, CDR1 is LNHDA and CDR2 SQIVND (reference sequence). The CDR3 is 13 residues long. The V and J ends lost 7 bases and 7 bases respectively, with 16 bases between them. CDR3 amino acids: CASTFSGGATQYF. CDR3 coding DNA: TGTGCCAGTACATTTAGTGGCGGGGCGACCCAGTACTTC.